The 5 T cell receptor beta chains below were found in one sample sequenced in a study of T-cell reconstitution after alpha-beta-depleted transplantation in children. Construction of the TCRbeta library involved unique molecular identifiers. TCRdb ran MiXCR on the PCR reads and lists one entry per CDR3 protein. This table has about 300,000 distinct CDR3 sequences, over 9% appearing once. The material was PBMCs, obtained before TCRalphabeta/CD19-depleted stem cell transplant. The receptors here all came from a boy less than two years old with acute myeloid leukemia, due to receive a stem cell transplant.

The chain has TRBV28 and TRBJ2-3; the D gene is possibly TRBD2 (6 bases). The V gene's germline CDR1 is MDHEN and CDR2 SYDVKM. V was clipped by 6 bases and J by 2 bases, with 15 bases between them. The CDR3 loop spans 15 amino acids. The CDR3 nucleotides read TGTGCCAGCAGCCCCGGAGGGCTCCTCACAGATACGCAGTATTTT. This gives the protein CASSPGGLLTDTQYF.

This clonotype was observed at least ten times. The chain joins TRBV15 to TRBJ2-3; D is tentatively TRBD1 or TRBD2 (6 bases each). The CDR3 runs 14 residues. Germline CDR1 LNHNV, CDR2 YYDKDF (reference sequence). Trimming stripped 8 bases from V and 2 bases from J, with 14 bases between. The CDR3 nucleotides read TGTGCCACCGGCGTAGGGGGGCTCACAGATACGCAGTATTTT. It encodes CATGVGGLTDTQYF.

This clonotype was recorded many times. CDR3 amino acids: CASSLGTHLMNEQFF. The DNA of the CDR3 is TGTGCCAGCAGCCTCGGGACTCACCTAATGAATGAGCAGTTCTTC. The chain has TRBV5-6 and TRBJ2-1, with D maybe TRBD2 (6 bases). The CDR3 length is 15 residues. CDR1 and CDR2 (germline): SGHDT, YYEEEE. V was shortened by 4 bases and J by 7 bases, with 18 bases between the two germline ends.

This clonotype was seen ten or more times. CDR3 protein: CSARRGQGGDTQYF. CDR3 DNA: TGCAGTGCTAGAAGGGGACAGGGTGGGGATACGCAGTATTTT. The chain couples TRBV20-1 to TRBJ2-3; the match to TRBD1 covers 9 bases. The germline CDR1 and CDR2 sequences are DFQATT and SNEGSKA (reference sequence). The CDR3 consists of 14 residues. V gave up 2 bases and J gave up 6 bases; unmatched junction bases: 6.

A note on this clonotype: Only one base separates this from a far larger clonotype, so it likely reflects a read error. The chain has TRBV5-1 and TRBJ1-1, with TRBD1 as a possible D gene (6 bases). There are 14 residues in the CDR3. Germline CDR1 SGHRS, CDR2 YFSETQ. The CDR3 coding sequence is TGCGCCAGCAGCTTAACAGGGTTAAACACTGATGCTTTCTTT. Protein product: CASSLTGLNTDAFF.